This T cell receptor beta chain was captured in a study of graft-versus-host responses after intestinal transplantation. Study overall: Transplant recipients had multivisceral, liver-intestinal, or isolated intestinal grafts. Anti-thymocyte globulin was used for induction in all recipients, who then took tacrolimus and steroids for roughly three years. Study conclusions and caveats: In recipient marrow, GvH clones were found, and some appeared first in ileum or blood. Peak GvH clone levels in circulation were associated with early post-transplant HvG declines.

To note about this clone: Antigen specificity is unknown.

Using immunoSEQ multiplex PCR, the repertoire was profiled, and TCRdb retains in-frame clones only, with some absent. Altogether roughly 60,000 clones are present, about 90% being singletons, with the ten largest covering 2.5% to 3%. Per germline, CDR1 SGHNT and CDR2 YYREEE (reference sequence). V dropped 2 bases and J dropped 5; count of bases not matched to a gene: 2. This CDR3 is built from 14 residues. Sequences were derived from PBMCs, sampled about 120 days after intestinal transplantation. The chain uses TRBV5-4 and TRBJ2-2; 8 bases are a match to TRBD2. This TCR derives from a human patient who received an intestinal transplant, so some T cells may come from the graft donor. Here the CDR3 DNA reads TGTGCCAGCAGCTTAGCGGGAGTTACCGGGGAGCTGTTTTTT. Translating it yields CASSLAGVTGELFF.